Presented here are 3 T cell receptor beta chains from one specimen sequenced in a study of cytomegalovirus exposure and HLA in healthy donors. The primer mix had 60 Vbeta and 13 Jbeta primers. This table comes from immunoSEQ multiplex PCR, and its TCRdb copy is limited to in-frame clones, with some not included. The repertoire holds approximately 92,000 clones, with around 77% as singletons. Input material: PBMCs. The receptors were sampled from a man between 45 and 60 years old in good health and CMV-seropositive.

J is TRBJ1-6 and V is TRBV27; TRBD1 agrees at 7 bases. The germline gives CDR1 MNHEY, CDR2 SMNVEV (reference sequence). CDR3 length: 15 residues. With 2 bases clipped from V and 9 bases from J, the junction kept 7 bases outside the gene matches. CDR3 region: CASSLDRAPASPLHF. CDR3 sequence (DNA): TGTGCCAGCAGTTTAGACAGGGCTCCAGCTTCACCCCTCCACTTT.

This clone was detected only once. The V gene is TRBV10-3, the J gene TRBJ2-5, with 8 bases identical to TRBD2. CDR1 is ENHRY, CDR2 SYGVKD, per germline. This CDR3 is 17 amino acids long. The V and J ends lost 10 bases and 4 bases, in that order; junction bases with no gene match: 20. CDR3 coding DNA: TGTGCCACCAAGGGGTCGAGCACGGGGGGGCGGGGAGAGACCCAGTACTTC. Translating gives CATKGSSTGGRGETQYF.

This rearrangement joins TRBV7-3 to TRBJ2-3, with 9 bases aligning to TRBD1. The length of the CDR3 is 18 residues. Germline V lookup: CDR1 SGHTA, CDR2 FQGTGA. Trimming at V came to 5 bases and at J to 4 bases, leaving 16 bases not matched to a gene. The CDR3 sequence: CASSPSPTGGSSADTQYF. Written as DNA, the CDR3 is TGTGCCAGCAGCCCCTCCCCTACAGGGGGCTCAAGCGCAGATACGCAGTATTTT.